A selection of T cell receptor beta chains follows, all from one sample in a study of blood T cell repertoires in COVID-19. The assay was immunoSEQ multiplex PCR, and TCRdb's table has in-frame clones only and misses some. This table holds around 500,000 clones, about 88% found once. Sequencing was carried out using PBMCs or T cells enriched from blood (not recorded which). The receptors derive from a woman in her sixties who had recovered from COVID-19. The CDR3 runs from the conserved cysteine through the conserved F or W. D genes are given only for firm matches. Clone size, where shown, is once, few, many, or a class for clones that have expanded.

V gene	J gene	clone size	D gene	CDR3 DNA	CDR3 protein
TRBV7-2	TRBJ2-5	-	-	TGTGCCAGCAGCTTTTACAGGGGAGGAGAGACCCAGTACTTC	CASSFYRGGETQYF
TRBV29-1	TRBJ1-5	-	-	TGCAGCGTTGAAACGGGACCGGGAGGATCAGCCCAGCATTTT	CSVETGPGGSAQHF
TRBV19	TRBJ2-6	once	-	TGTGCCAGTAGGGTCAGGGGGGATGGTGGGGCCAACGTCCTGACTTTC	CASRVRGDGGANVLTF
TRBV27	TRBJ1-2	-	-	TGTGCCAGCAGACGGGGGAGGGGGACGGACTATGGCTACACCTTC	CASRRGRGTDYGYTF
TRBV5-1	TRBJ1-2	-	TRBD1	TGCGCCAGCAGCTGGGGACAGGGAGGAGGCTACACCTTC	CASSWGQGGGYTF
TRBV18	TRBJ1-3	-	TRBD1	TGTGCCAGCTCACCCTCAGGACAGGGCGGCTCTGGAAACACCATATATTTT	CASSPSGQGGSGNTIYF
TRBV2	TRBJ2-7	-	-	TGTGCCAGCAGTGGACAGGCCTACGAGCAGTACTTC	CASSGQAYEQYF
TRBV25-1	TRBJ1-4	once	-	TGTGCCAGCAGTGAACCAGGGATAAAGGACGAAAAACTGTTTTTT	CASSEPGIKDEKLFF
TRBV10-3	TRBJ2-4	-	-	TGTGCCATCACGGGGGGCCAAGGGGGCATTCAGTACTTC	CAITGGQGGIQYF
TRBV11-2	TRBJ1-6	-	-	TGTGCCAGCAGCTTAGTTTGGGCAGGATTAGAATCACCCCTCCACTTT	CASSLVWAGLESPLHF
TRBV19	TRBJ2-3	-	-	TGTGCCAGTAGGTGGGGGGTCCCCGGCGGAGATACGCAGTATTTT	CASRWGVPGGDTQYF
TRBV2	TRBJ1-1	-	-	TGTGCCAGCAGGGGCACCAGGGTTTCTGAAGCTTTCTTT	CASRGTRVSEAFF
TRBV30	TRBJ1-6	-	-	TGTGCCTGGAGTGGACAGAATTCACCCCTCCACTTT	CAWSGQNSPLHF
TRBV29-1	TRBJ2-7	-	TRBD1	TGCAGCGTTGCGGGACAGGGGTCCGAGCAGTACTTC	CSVAGQGSEQYF
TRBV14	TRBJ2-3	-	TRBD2	TGTGCCAGCAGCCAATGGGGGGGAGCCACAGATACGCAGTATTTT	CASSQWGGATDTQYF
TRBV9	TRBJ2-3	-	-	TGTGCCAGCAGCGCGAGCACAGATACGCAGTATTTT	CASSASTDTQYF
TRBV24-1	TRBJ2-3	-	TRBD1	TGTGCCACCAGTGATTTCAGGGGGCGTGAGTCGCCCACAGATACGCAGTATTTT	CATSDFRGRESPTDTQYF
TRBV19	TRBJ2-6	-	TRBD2	TGTGCCAGTAGTAAAGGTTGGGGGACTAGCTCTGGGGCCAACGTCCTGACTTTC	CASSKGWGTSSGANVLTF
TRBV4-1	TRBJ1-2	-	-	TGCGCCAGCAGCCAAGGGCGGATGAACTATGGCTACACCTTC	CASSQGRMNYGYTF
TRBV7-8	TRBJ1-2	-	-	TGTGCCAGCAGCCCGGACGGCGGAGGCTATGGCTACACCTTC	CASSPDGGGYGYTF
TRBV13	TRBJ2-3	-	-	TGTGCCAGCAGCCCTCGGATCGTGAGGGGCACAGATACGCAGTATTTT	CASSPRIVRGTDTQYF
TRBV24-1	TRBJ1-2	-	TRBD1	TGTGCCACCAGTGGAGAGACTGACAGGGGATCTAGCTATGGCTACACCTTC	CATSGETDRGSSYGYTF
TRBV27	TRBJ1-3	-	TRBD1	TGTGCCAGCAGTTTGAGTCCGGACAGGGCTGGAAACACCATATATTTT	CASSLSPDRAGNTIYF
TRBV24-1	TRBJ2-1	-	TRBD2	TGTGCCACGAGACTAGCGGGGGGCAATGAGCAGTTCTTC	CATRLAGGNEQFF
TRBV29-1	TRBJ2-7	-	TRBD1	TGCAGCGTCGAAACCGGGACAGGGGCCTACGAGCAGTACTTC	CSVETGTGAYEQYF
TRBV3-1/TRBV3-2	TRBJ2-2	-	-	TGTGCCAGCACCCTAATGGGGGCATCGAACACCGGGGAGCTGTTTTTT	CASTLMGASNTGELFF
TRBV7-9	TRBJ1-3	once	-	TGTGCCAGCAGCTCTCAGGGCGTTGGAAACACCATATATTTT	CASSSQGVGNTIYF
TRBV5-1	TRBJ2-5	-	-	TGCGCCAGCAGCTTGGACAGAAAGTCTTGGGAGACCCAGTACTTC	CASSLDRKSWETQYF
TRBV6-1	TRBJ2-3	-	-	TGTGCCAGCAGTGACGGCAGGAAAAACAGGGCGAAAGGTACGCAGTATTTT	CASSDGRKNRAKGTQYF
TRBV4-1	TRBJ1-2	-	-	TGCGCCAGCAGCCAAGTTAGCCCGGCGCCGTATGGCTACACCTTC	CASSQVSPAPYGYTF
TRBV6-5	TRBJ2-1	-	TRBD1	TGTGCCAGCGGGGGACAGTTTTACAATGAGCAGTTCTTC	CASGGQFYNEQFF
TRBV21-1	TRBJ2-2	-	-	TGTGCCAGCAGCAACCGACTAGCGGGGGGCCCCACCGGGGAGCTGTTTTTT	CASSNRLAGGPTGELFF
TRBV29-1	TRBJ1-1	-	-	TGCAGCGTTGTCGTGACAGCTGAAGCTTTCTTT	CSVVVTAEAFF
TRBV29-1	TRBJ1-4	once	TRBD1	TGCAGCGTTGACCCGACAGGGGCAGGGGAAAAACTGTTTTTT	CSVDPTGAGEKLFF
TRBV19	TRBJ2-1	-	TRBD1	TGTGCCAGTAGTATAGAGGGCAGGGGGCGATCGAATGAGCAGTTCTTC	CASSIEGRGRSNEQFF
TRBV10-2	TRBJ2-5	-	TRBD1	TGCGCCAGCAGTGGCGACAGGGGTCGGGACCAGTACTTC	CASSGDRGRDQYF
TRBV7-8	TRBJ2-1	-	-	TGTGCCAGCAGCGCCCTGGAGGGGTACAATGAGCAGTTCTTC	CASSALEGYNEQFF
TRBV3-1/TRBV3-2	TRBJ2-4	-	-	TGTGCCAGCAGCCAAGATCTACTACCGGGACAAGGTCGGGGCAAAAACATTCAGTACTTC	CASSQDLLPGQGRGKNIQYF
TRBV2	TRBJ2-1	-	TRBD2	TGTGCCAGCATCTGGGCTAGCGGGGGGGCGTCCCTTGAGCAGTTCTTC	CASIWASGGASLEQFF
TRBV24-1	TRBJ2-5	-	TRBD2	TGTGCCACCAGTGACGGGGGACTAGCGGAGGGAGAGACCCAGTACTTC	CATSDGGLAEGETQYF
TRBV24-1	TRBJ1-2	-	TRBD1	TGTGCCACCAGTAAACAGGGGGAGAAATTAGAGGGTGGCTACACCTTC	CATSKQGEKLEGGYTF
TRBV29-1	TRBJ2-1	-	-	TGCAGCGTAGAGACAGGGGAGGGCAATGAGCAGTTCTTC	CSVETGEGNEQFF
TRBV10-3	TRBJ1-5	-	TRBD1	TGTGCCATCAGGAAAGGGACAGAGCTCAATCAGCCCCAGCATTTT	CAIRKGTELNQPQHF
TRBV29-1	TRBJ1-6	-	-	TGCAGCGTGGGAAGACAGAGCTCCTATAATTCACCCCTCCACTTT	CSVGRQSSYNSPLHF
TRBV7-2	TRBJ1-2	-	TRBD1	TGTGCCAGCAGCTTCGGACAGGGGGCCAATGGCTACACCTTC	CASSFGQGANGYTF
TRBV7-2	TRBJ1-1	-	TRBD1	TGTGCCAGCAGCTGGACAGGGGGCAGGGACACTGAAGCTTTCTTT	CASSWTGGRDTEAFF
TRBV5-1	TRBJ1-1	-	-	TGCGCCAGCAGCTTGGTTGGACAGAGGGACACTGAAGCTTTCTTT	CASSLVGQRDTEAFF
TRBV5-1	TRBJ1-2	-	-	TGCGCCAGCAGCTTGGCTGGGGCACGGGAGGCCTATGGCTACACCTTC	CASSLAGAREAYGYTF
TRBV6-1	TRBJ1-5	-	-	TGTGCCAGCAGTGAAGCGTATAGCAATCAGCCCCAGCATTTT	CASSEAYSNQPQHF
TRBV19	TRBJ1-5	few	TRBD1	TGTGCCAGTAGTGGGACAGGGAACAATCAGCCCCAGCATTTT	CASSGTGNNQPQHF
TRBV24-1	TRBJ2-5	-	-	TGTGCCACCAGTGATTTGCCAGGGAAAGGTTTGGAGACCCAGTACTTC	CATSDLPGKGLETQYF
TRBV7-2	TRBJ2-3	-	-	TGTGCCAGCAGCTTAGGCGGGCCAGATACGCAGTATTTT	CASSLGGPDTQYF